Below, 11 T cell receptor beta chains from the same sample are listed, as sequenced in a study of post-analysis software for immune sequencing data. Study-level points and caveats: Relative to controls, patients had a few TRBV segments at higher frequency, with TRBV5-6, TRBV5-1 and TRBV20-1 among these.

No antigen has been assigned to these receptors. Built from TCR beta cDNA, the libraries had unique molecular identifiers in them. Each CDR3 protein is one row after TCRdb ran MiXCR on the PCR reads. The sample lists approximately 730,000 distinct CDR3 sequences; approximately 44% were seen once. The sequencing sample was made of blood. The receptors were gathered from a girl under 18 with multiple sclerosis.

The V call is TRBV20-1, the J call TRBJ2-1; TRBD2 matches at 8 bases. This CDR3 comprises 14 residues. V trimming: 3 bases; J trimming: 8 bases; junction bases outside the gene matches: 9. From germline, CDR1 is DFQATT and CDR2 SNEGSKA (reference sequence). In DNA, the CDR3 is TGCAGTGCTAGCTTGGCGGGAGGTGAGGATGAGCAGTTCTTC. Translation gives CSASLAGGEDEQFF.

The rearrangement uses TRBV5-1 and TRBJ2-5, with D possibly TRBD2 on 5 matching bases. Germline V gives CDR1 SGHRS, CDR2 YFSETQ. This CDR3 contains 16 residues. The germline V and J ends were trimmed by 0 bases and 0 bases, with 12 bases remaining between them. For the CDR3, the DNA is TGCGCCAGCAGCTTGGCCCCCCGAGGGCACCAAGAGACCCAGTACTTC. This sequence encodes CASSLAPRGHQETQYF.

V gene TRBV6-1 combines with J gene TRBJ2-4; D tentatively reads TRBD1 or TRBD2 (5 bases each). With the DNA end fitting TRBJ2-7 better, the J assignment may be wrong. Germline V gene data show CDR1 as MNHNS and CDR2 as SASEGT. The CDR3 is made up of 13 amino acids. CDR3 residues: CASSVRGNYEQYF. In nucleotides, the CDR3 is TGTGCCAGCAGTGTCCGGGGCAACTACGAGCAGTACTTC.

The genes are TRBV4-3 and TRBJ2-1; 13 bases are shared with TRBD2. CDR1 LGHNA and CDR2 YSLEER come from the germline V gene. This CDR3 region has 19 residues. V shed 0 bases, J shed 4 bases, and the junction held 9 bases outside the gene matches. The CDR3 protein is CASSQELAGGPGAYNEQFF. The CDR3 DNA is TGCGCCAGCAGCCAAGAACTAGCGGGAGGGCCTGGGGCTTACAATGAGCAGTTCTTC.

The V call is TRBV10-3, the J call TRBJ2-2, with D tentatively TRBD2 (5 bases). The CDR3 length is 16 residues. With 0 bases removed from V and 3 bases from J, the gap between germline ends came to 11 bases. Per germline, CDR1 ENHRY and CDR2 SYGVKD. CDR3 region: CAISESEAGYTGELFF. The CDR3 DNA reads TGTGCCATCAGTGAGTCGGAGGCAGGATACACCGGGGAGCTGTTTTTT.

This clonotype occurred a few times. The V and J genes are TRBV5-1 and TRBJ2-4; TRBD2 is a possible D gene (5 bases). The J call is uncertain, as TRBJ2-7 better fits the DNA end. Germline V gene sequence: CDR1 SGHRS, CDR2 YFSETQ. The CDR3 consists of 13 residues. The CDR3 sequence is CASSLDWTYEQYF. The CDR3 nucleotides are TGCGCCAGCAGCTTGGACTGGACTTACGAGCAGTACTTC.

This chain links TRBV11-2 with TRBJ2-1; a weak D match, TRBD2 (7 bases). Deletions cut 7 bases from V and 4 bases from J, with 20 bases between. Germline CDR1 is SGHAT and CDR2 is FQNNGV. The CDR3 is 16 residues long. The CDR3 DNA is TGTGCCAGCATTGGGGGGGGCCGGTGGGAATACAATGAGCAGTTCTTC. This encodes CASIGGGRWEYNEQFF.

The chain employs TRBV29-1 and TRBJ1-2; D is unclear. The germline V gene has CDR1 SQVTM and CDR2 ANQGSEA. The CDR3 runs to 13 residues. V dropped 6 bases and J dropped 0 bases, with 11 bases sitting between them. CDR3 sequence (DNA): TGCAGCGTGGTACAAACCACTAACTATGGCTACACCTTC. Protein: CSVVQTTNYGYTF.

The J gene is TRBJ1-4, the V gene TRBV12-3 or TRBV12-4; 9 nucleotides agree with TRBD1. The V and J ends lost 2 bases and 5 bases, in that order; junction bases with no gene match: 6. CDR3 length: 16 amino acids. CDR3 sequence (DNA): TGTGCCAGCAGTTTAAGGACAGGGGCGATCAATGAAAAACTGTTTTTT. It codes for CASSLRTGAINEKLFF.

This chain links TRBV20-1 with TRBJ1-2; 11 nucleotides line up with TRBD1. Trimming took 6 bases from V and 8 from J; bases not matched to a gene: 11. This CDR3 spans 14 amino acids. Germline CDR1 and CDR2: DFQATT and SNEGSKA (reference sequence). CDR3 amino acids: CSATDRGPHRGYTF. The CDR3 DNA sequence: TGCAGTGCGACGGACAGGGGGCCACATAGGGGCTACACCTTC.

The rearrangement joins TRBV7-2 to TRBJ1-1, with D unclear. Germline values: CDR1 SGHTA, CDR2 FQGNSA. V was cut by 4 bases and J by 3 bases, with 12 bases left in between. This CDR3 region has 14 residues. The CDR3 DNA is TGTGCCAGCAGCTCGTTATCATTGGACACTGAAGCTTTCTTT. Protein sequence: CASSSLSLDTEAFF.